Only a few counts were recorded for the clone carrying this T cell receptor (beta chain). The CDR3 runs 14 residues. Looked up from germline, CDR1 is SGHTA and CDR2 is FQGNSA. The V end lost 1 base, the J end lost 3 bases, and 10 bases lay between the germline ends. The PCR employed 60 Vbeta primers together with 13 Jbeta primers. The protocol was immunoSEQ multiplex PCR, while the TCRdb copy is restricted to in-frame clones and leaves out a portion. The sample contains 150,000 to 200,000 clones, 77% of which appear only once. The data are from a study of cytomegalovirus exposure and HLA in healthy donors.

The receptor comes from a woman in her 30s in good health and CMV-seronegative. This rearrangement joins TRBV7-2 to TRBJ2-7; D not resolved. The source material was PBMCs. CDR3 protein: CASSLEFPVYEQYF. DNA of the CDR3: TGTGCCAGCAGCTTAGAATTTCCTGTCTACGAGCAGTACTTC.